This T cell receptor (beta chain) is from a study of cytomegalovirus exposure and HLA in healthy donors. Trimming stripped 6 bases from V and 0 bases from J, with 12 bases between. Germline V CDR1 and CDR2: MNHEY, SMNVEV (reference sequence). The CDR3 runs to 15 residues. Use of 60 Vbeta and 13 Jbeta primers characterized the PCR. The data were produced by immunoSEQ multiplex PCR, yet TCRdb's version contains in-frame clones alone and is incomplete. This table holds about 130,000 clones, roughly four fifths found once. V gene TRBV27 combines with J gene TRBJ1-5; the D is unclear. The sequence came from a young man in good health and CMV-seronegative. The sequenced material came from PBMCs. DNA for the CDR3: TGTGCCAGCAGCGAAGCAACGTATAGCAATCAGCCCCAGCATTTT. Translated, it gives CASSEATYSNQPQHF.